These T cell receptor beta chains were read from a single sample in a study of OX40 agonist ivuxolimab in advanced cancers. The data were produced by immunoSEQ multiplex PCR, yet TCRdb's version contains in-frame clones alone and is incomplete. The table has fewer than 200,000 clones, 90% to 95% seen once. Specimen: CD4+ or CD8+ T cells sorted from blood, collected in a trial of the OX40 agonist ivuxolimab. These TCRs come from an adult with an advanced solid tumor such as melanoma, head and neck, liver or kidney cancer. CDR3s include the opening cysteine and the closing phenylalanine or tryptophan. D genes are given only for firm matches. Clone sizes are given selectively: once, few, many, or a class where the clone is expanded.

V gene: TRBV5-1
CDR3 length: 14
clone size: NA
D gene: NA
J gene: TRBJ1-3
CDR3 DNA: TGCGCCAGCAGCTCCGGGTGGGCTGGAAACACCATATATTTT
CDR3 protein: CASSSGWAGNTIYF

V gene: TRBV18
CDR3 length: 14
clone size: once
D gene: TRBD1
J gene: TRBJ1-1
CDR3 DNA: TGTGCCAGCTTCGGCAGGGGGCCGGGCACTGAAGCTTTCTTT
CDR3 protein: CASFGRGPGTEAFF

V gene: TRBV7-7
CDR3 length: 16
clone size: NA
D gene: TRBD2
J gene: TRBJ2-1
CDR3 DNA: TGTGCTAGCAGCACCCGACTAGCGACCTCCTACAATGAGCAGTTCTTC
CDR3 protein: CASSTRLATSYNEQFF

V gene: TRBV7-6
CDR3 length: 12
clone size: NA
D gene: TRBD2
J gene: TRBJ2-7
CDR3 DNA: TGTGCCAGCAACGGCGGGGGACACGAGCAGTACTTC
CDR3 protein: CASNGGGHEQYF

V gene: TRBV7-8
CDR3 length: 15
clone size: NA
D gene: NA
J gene: TRBJ2-1
CDR3 DNA: TGTGCCAGCAGCTTATCTAGAGCAAGCTACAATGAGCAGTTCTTC
CDR3 protein: CASSLSRASYNEQFF

V gene: TRBV18
CDR3 length: 13
clone size: NA
D gene: NA
J gene: TRBJ2-5
CDR3 DNA: TGTGCCAGCTCACCAGGGCAGGTCGAGACCCAGTACTTC
CDR3 protein: CASSPGQVETQYF

V gene: TRBV4-1
CDR3 length: 17
clone size: NA
D gene: TRBD2
J gene: TRBJ2-2
CDR3 DNA: TGCGCCAGCAGCCCACGGCTAGCGGGGGGAAACACCGGGGAGCTGTTTTTT
CDR3 protein: CASSPRLAGGNTGELFF

V gene: TRBV7-8
CDR3 length: 17
clone size: NA
D gene: TRBD1
J gene: TRBJ1-1
CDR3 DNA: TGTGCCAGCAGCTTCTTTCCGGGACAGGGTAGGGACACTGAAGCTTTCTTT
CDR3 protein: CASSFFPGQGRDTEAFF

V gene: TRBV6-1
CDR3 length: 17
clone size: NA
D gene: NA
J gene: TRBJ1-2
CDR3 DNA: TGTGCCAGCAGTGAAAGGGTTGGGACGGTGACTCTCTATGGCTACACCTTC
CDR3 protein: CASSERVGTVTLYGYTF

V gene: TRBV6-5
CDR3 length: 12
clone size: NA
D gene: NA
J gene: TRBJ2-7
CDR3 DNA: TGTGCCAGCTTCGCAGGGGGGAACGAGCAGTACTTC
CDR3 protein: CASFAGGNEQYF

V gene: TRBV7-9
CDR3 length: 16
clone size: once
D gene: NA
J gene: TRBJ2-1
CDR3 DNA: TGTGCCAGCAGCCCCCCAAGCGTCCCCTCATCACACGAGCAGTTCTTC
CDR3 protein: CASSPPSVPSSHEQFF

V gene: TRBV15
CDR3 length: 17
clone size: NA
D gene: TRBD1
J gene: TRBJ1-1
CDR3 DNA: TGTGCCACCAGCAGCGAGCGTTGGACAGGGGTAGGCACTGAAGCTTTCTTT
CDR3 protein: CATSSERWTGVGTEAFF

V gene: TRBV5-6
CDR3 length: 16
clone size: NA
D gene: TRBD1
J gene: TRBJ1-5
CDR3 DNA: TGTGCCAGCAGCTTGGGGACAGGGTGGAGTAATCAGCCCCAGCATTTT
CDR3 protein: CASSLGTGWSNQPQHF

V gene: TRBV6-5
CDR3 length: 16
clone size: NA
D gene: NA
J gene: TRBJ2-6
CDR3 DNA: TGTGCCAGCAGTTACGGGCCAGGGACTGGGGCCAACGTCCTGACTTTC
CDR3 protein: CASSYGPGTGANVLTF

V gene: TRBV5-1
CDR3 length: 16
clone size: NA
D gene: NA
J gene: TRBJ1-6
CDR3 DNA: TGCGCCAGCAGCTTAGCGGGGCAGGTGGATAATTCACCCCTCCACTTT
CDR3 protein: CASSLAGQVDNSPLHF

V gene: TRBV5-4
CDR3 length: 17
clone size: NA
D gene: NA
J gene: TRBJ2-2
CDR3 DNA: TGTGCCAGCAGCTCCCCTGGGGGCGGGAGAAAAACCGGGGAGCTGTTTTTT
CDR3 protein: CASSSPGGGRKTGELFF

V gene: TRBV18
CDR3 length: 14
clone size: NA
D gene: NA
J gene: TRBJ2-2
CDR3 DNA: TGTGCCAGCTCACCCGACCGGAACACCGGGGAGCTGTTTTTT
CDR3 protein: CASSPDRNTGELFF